The 21 T cell receptor beta chains listed next were all sequenced from one sample in a study of shared clonotypes between healthy human individuals. Sequenced by immunoSEQ multiplex PCR; TCRdb stores in-frame clones only, minus some. This sample has about 1.5 million clones, with approximately 98% found just once. Sequencing was performed on naive CD4+ T cells sorted from blood. The subset here: CD45RA+ positively selected. Receptors were obtained from a man aged 25 to 40 in good health.

The chain uses TRBV19 and TRBJ2-3, with TRBD2 identical over 13 bases. Germline V gene lookup returns CDR1 LNHDA and CDR2 SQIVND (reference sequence). The CDR3 spans 14 residues. The V gene end was trimmed by 10 bases and the J gene end by 2 bases; junction bases not matched to a gene: 3. The CDR3 DNA sequence: TGTGCCACTGGACTAGCGGGAGTCACAGATACGCAGTATTTT. Protein product: CATGLAGVTDTQYF.

J is TRBJ2-5 and V is TRBV9, with 9 bases matching TRBD2. V shed 2 bases, J shed 4 bases, and the junction held 3 bases outside the gene matches. Germline V CDR1 and CDR2: SGDLS, YYNGEE. The CDR3 is 14 amino acids. CDR3 coding DNA: TGTGCCAGCAGCGTTTTAGCGGGAGCAGAGACCCAGTACTTC. Amino acids: CASSVLAGAETQYF.

V and J are TRBV7-3 and TRBJ2-3; 15 bases are shared with TRBD2. Germline values: CDR1 SGHTA, CDR2 FQGTGA. This CDR3 region has 19 residues. V trimming: 2 bases; J trimming: 2 bases; junction bases outside the gene matches: 8. The CDR3 sequence is CASSLLARTSGRATDTQYF. In DNA form, the CDR3 reads TGTGCCAGCAGCTTACTTGCTAGGACTAGCGGGAGGGCCACAGATACGCAGTATTTT.

The chain combines TRBV5-4 with TRBJ1-4; D is uncertain. CDR1 and CDR2 from the germline V gene are SGHNT and YYREEE (reference sequence). This CDR3 region has 15 residues. Trimming stripped 2 bases from V and 4 bases from J, with 12 bases between. CDR3 residues: CASSFAGSHNEKLFF. DNA of the CDR3: TGTGCCAGCAGCTTCGCCGGGTCCCATAATGAAAAACTGTTTTTT.

J is TRBJ1-2 and V is TRBV5-1, with D possibly matching TRBD1 (5 bases). V was trimmed by 0 bases and J by 4 bases, leaving 16 bases between them. CDR1 and CDR2 (germline): SGHRS, YFSETQ. This CDR3 comprises 16 residues. CDR3 nucleotides: TGCGCCAGCAGCTTGGGGTCCCAGGGAGACATCTATGGCTACACCTTC. It specifies CASSLGSQGDIYGYTF.

Comments on this clone: Other DNA sequences in this specimen translate into the identical CDR3. The chain joins TRBV28 to TRBJ2-5; D gene ambiguous. The ends were cut back, 3 bases at V and 4 bases at J, with 6 bases in the middle. This CDR3 contains 12 residues. The germline V gene has CDR1 MDHEN and CDR2 SYDVKM. The DNA of the CDR3 is TGTGCCAGCAGTTTTAGTAGAGAGACCCAGTACTTC. It codes for CASSFSRETQYF.

V and J are TRBV10-1 and TRBJ2-1; 8 nucleotides align to TRBD2. The V and J ends lost 3 bases and 5 bases, in that order; junction bases with no gene match: 3. This CDR3 contains 14 residues. The germline V gene has CDR1 WNHNN and CDR2 SYGVQD (reference sequence). CDR3 loop: CASSDSLADNEQFF. The DNA for the CDR3 is TGCGCCAGCAGTGATTCACTAGCGGACAATGAGCAGTTCTTC.

The V call is TRBV2, the J call TRBJ2-7, with 8 bases that match TRBD1. V shed 1 base, J shed 4 bases, and the junction held 3 bases outside the gene matches. Germline V gene data show CDR1 as SNHLY and CDR2 as FYNNEI. The CDR3 length is 14 residues. This CDR3 is CASSEVGQGYEQYF. CDR3 coding DNA: TGTGCCAGCAGTGAAGTAGGACAGGGTTACGAGCAGTACTTC. Full variable domain (missing parts from reference TRBV2 and TRBJ2-7): EPEVTQTPSHQVTQMGQEVILRCVPISNHLYFYWYRQILGQKVEFLVSFYNNEISEKSEIFDDQFSVERPDGSNFTLKIRSTKLEDSAMYFCASSEVGQGYEQYFGPGTRLTVT.

This clone appeared once. The chain uses TRBV2 and TRBJ1-1; the D gene is possibly TRBD1 (5 bases). The CDR3 covers 12 residues. From germline, CDR1 is SNHLY and CDR2 FYNNEI. V was shortened by 8 bases and J by 8 bases, with 15 bases between the two germline ends. This CDR3 reads CASSNINREAFF. The DNA of the CDR3 is TGTGCCAGCTCAAATATAAACAGGGAAGCTTTCTTT.

The rearrangement joins TRBV9 to TRBJ2-3; the match to TRBD2 covers 8 bases. CDR3 size: 18 residues. With 4 bases clipped from V and 2 bases from J, the junction kept 15 bases outside the gene matches. CDR1 is SGDLS and CDR2 is YYNGEE in the germline V gene. The CDR3 sequence is CASSPTGLIGRATDTQYF. CDR3 sequence (DNA): TGTGCCAGCAGCCCTACGGGTCTGATCGGGAGGGCCACAGATACGCAGTATTTT.

This clone has a single count. J is TRBJ2-7 and V is TRBV7-9, with D perhaps TRBD1 (6 bases). The CDR3 is made up of 15 amino acids. The V gene lost 5 bases and the J gene lost 4 bases, with 18 bases spanning the gap. The V gene's germline CDR1 is SEHNR and CDR2 FQNEAQ (reference sequence). The CDR3: CASSRQPGQPYEQYF. The DNA for the CDR3 is TGTGCCAGCAGCCGTCAACCGGGACAACCGTACGAGCAGTACTTC.

The rearrangement joins TRBV27 to TRBJ1-5, with 7 bases matching TRBD1. Germline V lookup: CDR1 MNHEY, CDR2 SMNVEV (reference sequence). This CDR3 is built from 14 residues. With 7 bases clipped from V and 10 bases from J, the junction kept 13 bases outside the gene matches. The CDR3 sequence is CASTLRAGGFPQHF. The CDR3 nucleotides are TGTGCCAGCACCTTGCGGGCAGGGGGTTTTCCCCAGCATTTT.

This clone was observed a single time. The chain joins TRBV6-1 to TRBJ2-3; 8 positions match TRBD2. Germline V gene data show CDR1 as MNHNS and CDR2 as SASEGT. The length of the CDR3 is 18 residues. V was pared by 4 bases and J by 2 bases, with 14 bases of the junction left unmatched. The CDR3 region has the DNA TGTGCCAGCAGTGGGACGGACAGAGTAGGACTAGCCACAGATACGCAGTATTTT. Its protein is CASSGTDRVGLATDTQYF.

J is TRBJ2-3 and V is TRBV5-1; maybe TRBD1 (6 bases). Looked up from germline, CDR1 is SGHRS and CDR2 is YFSETQ. V was cut by 4 bases and J by 5 bases, with 14 bases left in between. The CDR3 is 14 amino acids. CDR3 protein: CASSTGVGGDTQYF. In DNA form, the CDR3 reads TGCGCCAGCAGCACTGGGGTAGGGGGAGATACGCAGTATTTT.

This clone came up a few times. The chain is built from TRBV5-6 and TRBJ2-1; D may be TRBD2 (5 bases). Trimming removed 0 bases at V and 9 bases at J, with 7 bases between. Per the germline V gene, CDR1 is SGHDT and CDR2 is YYEEEE. CDR3 length: 12 amino acids. The CDR3 loop reads CASSLVASEQFF. CDR3 nucleotides: TGTGCCAGCAGCTTGGTAGCGAGTGAGCAGTTCTTC.

The V and J genes are TRBV5-4 and TRBJ2-7; the match to TRBD2 covers 8 bases. Germline trimming cut 4 bases from V and 2 bases from J; bases unmatched to any gene: 8. Germline assignment: CDR1 SGHNT and CDR2 YYREEE (reference sequence). CDR3 length equals 15 residues. The CDR3 is CASSLTSGSAYEQYF. DNA of the CDR3: TGTGCCAGCAGCCTAACTAGCGGTAGTGCCTACGAGCAGTACTTC.

The chain uses TRBV29-1 and TRBJ2-2, with D tentatively TRBD1 (5 bases). The CDR3 is 15 amino acids. V lost 1 base and J 1 base, leaving 10 bases between the germline ends. Per the germline V gene, CDR1 is SQVTM and CDR2 is ANQGSEA. CDR3 amino acids: CSVEVGHLNTGELFF. The CDR3 DNA reads TGCAGCGTTGAAGTAGGACACCTGAACACCGGGGAGCTGTTTTTT.

The gene calls are TRBV29-1 and TRBJ1-2, with D uncertain. The V end was cut by 6 bases, the J end by 6 bases, with 17 bases between. The CDR3 has 13 amino acids. Germline V gives CDR1 SQVTM, CDR2 ANQGSEA. CDR3 residues: CSVEPHGRHGYTF. CDR3 in DNA: TGCAGCGTCGAACCACACGGAAGGCATGGCTACACCTTC.

This chain joins TRBV7-8 and TRBJ1-1, with 12 bases identical to TRBD1. Germline values: CDR1 SGHVS, CDR2 FQNEAQ. After removal of 3 bases from V and 1 base from J, the junction contained 9 bases not matched to a gene. This CDR3 region has 18 residues. CDR3 in amino acids: CASSFWDRGRGGNTEAFF. CDR3 sequence (DNA): TGTGCCAGCAGCTTTTGGGACAGGGGGCGAGGAGGGAACACTGAAGCTTTCTTT. Combining the CDR3 with reference TRBV7-8 and TRBJ1-1 gives the whole variable domain GAGVSQSPRYKVAKRGQDVALRCDPISGHVSLFWYQQALGQGPEFLTYFQNEAQLDKSGLPSDRFFAERPEGSVSTLKIQRTQQEDSAVYLCASSFWDRGRGGNTEAFFGQGTRLTVV.

The V and J genes are TRBV5-1 and TRBJ2-7; perhaps TRBD2 as D (6 bases). Trimming removed 5 bases from V and 5 bases from J, with 17 bases in between. Germline V gene lookup returns CDR1 SGHRS and CDR2 YFSETQ. The CDR3 extends over 14 amino acids. CDR3 protein: CASSSGLQKNEQYF. The CDR3 nucleotides are TGCGCCAGCAGTTCGGGACTCCAGAAGAACGAGCAGTACTTC.

The chain uses TRBV18 and TRBJ2-7; the match to TRBD1 covers 10 bases. Germline trimming cut 5 bases from V and 5 bases from J; bases unmatched to any gene: 12. The CDR3 length is 16 residues. Germline V lookup: CDR1 KGHSH, CDR2 LQKENI. The CDR3 loop reads CASSTLRGTGDHEQYF. The CDR3 region has the DNA TGTGCCAGCTCAACTTTAAGGGGGACAGGGGACCACGAGCAGTACTTC.